This T cell receptor beta chain was captured in a study of T cell changes during pregnancy in multiple sclerosis. The table came from immunoSEQ multiplex PCR; TCRdb's copy has only in-frame clones and leaves some out. The sample records tens of thousands of clones, 91% being singletons. Sequenced here: peripheral blood, sampled in the third trimester of pregnancy. The sequence came from a female donor in good health, enrolled as a control in a pregnancy study.

The CDR3 loop is CASSRGLTDYNSPLHF. CDR3 DNA: TGTGCCAGCTCACGGGGTTTGACAGACTATAATTCACCCCTCCACTTT. This sequence joins TRBV18 and TRBJ1-6; D might be TRBD1 (5 bases). V was pared by 4 bases and J by 3 bases, with 13 bases between. CDR1 and CDR2 from the germline V gene are KGHSH and LQKENI. This CDR3 contains 16 residues.